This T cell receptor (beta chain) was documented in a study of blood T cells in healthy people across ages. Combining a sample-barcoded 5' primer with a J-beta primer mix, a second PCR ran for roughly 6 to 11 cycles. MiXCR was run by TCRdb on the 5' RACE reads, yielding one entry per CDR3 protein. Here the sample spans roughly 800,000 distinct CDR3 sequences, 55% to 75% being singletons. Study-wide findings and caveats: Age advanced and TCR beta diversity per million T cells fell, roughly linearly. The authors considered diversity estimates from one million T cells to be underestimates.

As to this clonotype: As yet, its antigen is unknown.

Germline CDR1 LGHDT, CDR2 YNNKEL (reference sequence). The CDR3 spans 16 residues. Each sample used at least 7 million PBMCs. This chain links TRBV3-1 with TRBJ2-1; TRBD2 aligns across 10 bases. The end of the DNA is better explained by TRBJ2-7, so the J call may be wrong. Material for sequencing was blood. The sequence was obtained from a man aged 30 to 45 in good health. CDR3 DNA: TGTGCCAGCAGCCCACTGAGCGGGGGGGGGTACAATGAGCAGTACTTC. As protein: CASSPLSGGGYNEQYF.